This section outlines one TCR beta chain sequence together with its context. The junction does not match germline at one end; this may be a read error. The TCR beta CDR3 region was amplified from genomic DNA, with two rounds of multiplex PCR being used for the amplification. With primers specific to each TRBV and TRBJ gene, the first-round PCR was performed. Via MiXCR, TCRdb re-called the multiplex PCR reads, giving one row per CDR3 protein. This table has over 11,000 distinct CDR3 sequences, 50% to 65% appearing once. The length of the CDR3 is 16 residues. Germline loops: CDR1 MNHEY, CDR2 SMNVEV (reference sequence). The source of the sample is a study of prognosis after radiotherapy for stage I lung cancer.

Here the sequenced sample was PBMCs, taken before or after stereotactic body radiation therapy (not recorded which). This sequence originates from a donor at least 50 years old with non-small cell lung cancer. The chain carries TRBV27 and TRBJ2-6, with unresolved D. The chain's CDR3 is CASSRSFTSGATVLTF. CDR3 DNA sequence: TGTGCCAGCAGTAGGTCATTTACCTCTGGTGCCACCGTCCTGACTTTC. Looking up the rest from reference TRBV27 and TRBJ2-6 gives the full variable domain: EAQVTQNPRYLITVTGKKLTVTCSQNMNHEYMSWYRQDPGLGLRQIYYSMNVEVTDKGDVPEGYKVSRKEKRNFPLILESPSPNQTSLYFCASSRSFTSGATVLTFGAGSRLTVL.